This T cell receptor beta chain was captured by sequencing in a study of OX40 agonist ivuxolimab in advanced cancers. Study details: Ivuxolimab was administered intravenously to patients at 0.01 to 10 mg/kg every 2 weeks. Having had anti-PD-1, anti-PD-L1 or anti-CTLA-4 therapy before was allowed, and approximately 40% had some.

The germline V gene encodes CDR1 SNHLY and CDR2 FYNNEI. J was trimmed by 8 bases and V by 2 bases; bases with no gene match: 13. The CDR3 length is 18 residues. TCRdb's table, derived via immunoSEQ multiplex PCR, lists solely in-frame clones and lacks some. The sample lists 95,000 to 100,000 clones, roughly 80% occurring once. Regarding this clone: The target antigen is unknown.

Overall study findings and caveats: Circulating CD4+ and CD8+ T cells showed clonal expansion by week 6 at 0.1 to 3.0 mg/kg.

The chain employs TRBV2 and TRBJ2-1, with TRBD2 identical over 12 bases. The origin of this receptor is an adult with an advanced solid tumor such as melanoma, head and neck, liver or kidney cancer. The sample consisted of CD4+ or CD8+ T cells sorted from blood, taken in a trial of the OX40 agonist ivuxolimab. The CDR3 is CASSEPPGLAGGSDEQFF. For the CDR3, the DNA is TGTGCCAGCAGTGAACCCCCGGGGCTAGCGGGGGGGTCGGATGAGCAGTTCTTC. Full variable domain (remainder filled in from reference TRBV2 and TRBJ2-1): EPEVTQTPSHQVTQMGQEVILRCVPISNHLYFYWYRQILGQKVEFLVSFYNNEISEKSEIFDDQFSVERPDGSNFTLKIRSTKLEDSAMYFCASSEPPGLAGGSDEQFFGPGTRLTVL.